This TCR beta chain derives from a study of OX40 agonist ivuxolimab in advanced cancers. The overall study: The dose-escalation group included hepatocellular carcinoma, melanoma, renal cell carcinoma and head and neck cancer. Two cutaneous melanoma patients and one hepatocellular carcinoma patient, three in all, had partial responses.

Using immunoSEQ multiplex PCR, the repertoire was profiled, and TCRdb retains in-frame clones only, with some absent. The data contain approximately 67,000 clones, 85% of them singletons. The J segment lost 6 bases and the V segment lost 4 bases, leaving 3 bases of the junction unmatched. The CDR3 length is 14 residues. CDR1 is SGHTA, CDR2 FQGNSA, per germline. The material sequenced was CD4+ or CD8+ T cells sorted from blood, taken in a trial of the OX40 agonist ivuxolimab. The chain has TRBV7-2 and TRBJ1-2, with TRBD1 matching 12 bases. The receptor's source is an adult with an advanced solid tumor such as melanoma, head and neck, liver or kidney cancer. The CDR3 DNA follows: TGTGCCAGCAGCTGGGACAGGGGGCTGGATGGCTACACCTTC. Translation gives CASSWDRGLDGYTF.